These 27 T cell receptor beta chains share one sample of origin, sequenced in a study of blood T cell repertoires in COVID-19. TCRdb's table, derived via immunoSEQ multiplex PCR, lists solely in-frame clones and lacks some. The table has some 300,000 clones, roughly 90% seen once. Sequenced material: PBMCs or T cells enriched from blood (not recorded which). The receptors were sampled from a woman between 25 and 40 years old who had recovered from COVID-19.

The J gene is TRBJ1-1, the V gene TRBV7-8; no clear D gene. This CDR3 is built from 12 residues. V was cut by 5 bases and J by 8 bases, with 12 bases left in between. Germline V gives CDR1 SGHVS, CDR2 FQNEAQ. CDR3: CASSPRSIEAFF. CDR3 DNA: TGTGCCAGCAGCCCGCGGTCCATAGAAGCTTTCTTT.

The CDR3 region is CASRSTGAIGNQPQHF. The DNA of the CDR3 is TGTGCCAGCCGTTCCACAGGGGCCATTGGCAATCAGCCCCAGCATTTT. The genes are TRBV28 and TRBJ1-5, with TRBD1 identical over 7 bases. Germline CDR1 MDHEN, CDR2 SYDVKM. V lost 8 bases and J lost 2; bases outside the gene matches: 12. The CDR3 consists of 16 residues.

The V call is TRBV30, the J call TRBJ1-1; D unclear. The CDR3 has 14 amino acids. Germline V lookup: CDR1 GTSNPN, CDR2 SVGIG (reference sequence). V was clipped by 0 bases and J by 5 bases, with 13 bases between them. The CDR3, as DNA: TGTGCCTGGAGTGTAGTCCCTAGTTTAACTGAAGCTTTCTTT. This gives the protein CAWSVVPSLTEAFF.

The chain's CDR3 is CASSWGANQETQYF. The CDR3 DNA follows: TGCGCCAGCAGCTGGGGAGCCAACCAAGAGACCCAGTACTTC. The chain has TRBV5-1 and TRBJ2-5; weak D call: TRBD2 (5 bases). Trimming shortened V by 3 bases and J by 0 bases, and 9 bases separated the two germline ends. The CDR3 contains 14 residues. Looked up from germline, CDR1 is SGHRS and CDR2 is YFSETQ.

The chain uses TRBV9 and TRBJ2-3; D is unresolved. Trimming shortened V by 3 bases and J by 6 bases, and 8 bases separated the two germline ends. This CDR3 comprises 12 residues. CDR1 is SGDLS, CDR2 YYNGEE, per germline. CDR3 protein: CASSATVDTQYF. The CDR3 coding sequence is TGTGCCAGCAGCGCAACTGTGGATACGCAGTATTTT.

The chain carries TRBV21-1 and TRBJ1-3; TRBD1 is the table's D call and was not checked against the DNA. TRBV21-1 is shown as a pseudogene. This CDR3 is built from 13 residues. CDR3 DNA sequence: TGTGCCAGCAGCATCAGGGTAGGAAACACCATATATTTT. This gives the protein CASSIRVGNTIYF.

CDR3 sequence reads: CASSYYGVGNSPLHF. The DNA of the CDR3 is TGTGCCAGCAGTTACTACGGGGTGGGAAATTCACCCCTCCACTTT. This rearrangement joins TRBV6-5 to TRBJ1-6; no firm D call. The CDR3 loop spans 15 amino acids. CDR1 and CDR2 (germline): MNHEY, SVGAGI. The V end lost 1 base, the J end lost 7 bases, and 11 bases lay between the germline ends.

DNA of the CDR3: TGTGCCAGCAGTGAAGGCCCGGCGGGGGGCTATGGCTACACCTTC. Its translation: CASSEGPAGGYGYTF. The chain combines TRBV6-1 with TRBJ1-2; maybe TRBD1 (5 bases). The V end was cut by 1 base, the J end by 4 bases, with 13 bases between. CDR3 length: 15 residues. The V gene's germline CDR1 is MNHNS and CDR2 SASEGT.

This clone was recorded once. The chain recombines TRBV29-1 with TRBJ2-3, with 11 bases identical to TRBD2. CDR3 length: 16 amino acids. Looked up from germline, CDR1 is SQVTM and CDR2 is ANQGSEA. V dropped 3 bases and J dropped 2; count of bases not matched to a gene: 7. The CDR3 bases are TGCAGCGTTGAGCCGCTAGCGGGAGGACACACAGATACGCAGTATTTT. It yields the protein CSVEPLAGGHTDTQYF.

This sequence joins TRBV28 and TRBJ2-1, with TRBD2 identical over 9 bases. The CDR3 totals 13 residues. Germline CDR1 is MDHEN and CDR2 is SYDVKM. J gave up 6 bases and V 4 bases, and 1 base lay outside the gene matches. CDR3 sequence (DNA): TGTGCCAGCAGTTCTAGCGGGGTCAATGAGCAGTTCTTC. Its protein product is CASSSSGVNEQFF.

The chain couples TRBV30 to TRBJ1-4; possibly TRBD1 for D (6 bases). The CDR3 runs to 14 residues. CDR1 and CDR2 from the germline V gene are GTSNPN and SVGIG (reference sequence). V lost 3 bases and J 7 bases, leaving 15 bases between the germline ends. CDR3 protein: CAWRRGGGPEKLFF. DNA for the CDR3: TGTGCCTGGAGGCGGGGCGGGGGCCCTGAAAAACTGTTTTTT.

The V and J genes are TRBV27 and TRBJ1-2, with D perhaps TRBD1 (6 bases). V dropped 5 bases and J dropped 7 bases, with 11 bases sitting between them. CDR1 and CDR2 from the germline V gene are MNHEY and SMNVEV (reference sequence). The CDR3 loop spans 12 amino acids. For the CDR3, the DNA is TGTGCCAGCAGTATCGACAGGCCTGGCTACACCTTC. Protein sequence: CASSIDRPGYTF.

The chain is built from TRBV27 and TRBJ1-6, with 10 bases lining up with TRBD1. There are 16 residues in the CDR3. Germline loops: CDR1 MNHEY, CDR2 SMNVEV (reference sequence). The V and J ends lost 5 bases and 9 bases, in that order; junction bases with no gene match: 10. CDR3 amino acids: CASSQRTGGDRSPLHF. The CDR3 nucleotides are TGTGCCAGCAGTCAACGGACAGGGGGAGATCGTTCACCCCTCCACTTT.

V gene TRBV5-1 combines with J gene TRBJ2-5; D is possibly TRBD1 (5 bases). The V end lost 0 bases, the J end lost 5 bases, and 17 bases lay between the germline ends. Per germline, CDR1 SGHRS and CDR2 YFSETQ. This CDR3 spans 16 amino acids. The CDR3 protein is CASSLGSQGRWETQYF. CDR3 DNA: TGCGCCAGCAGCTTGGGGTCGCAGGGCCGATGGGAGACCCAGTACTTC.

The chain joins TRBV9 to TRBJ2-2, with 10 bases lining up with TRBD2. CDR1 is SGDLS, CDR2 YYNGEE, per germline. The trim removed 0 bases at V and 5 bases at J, leaving 10 bases unmatched. The length of the CDR3 is 18 residues. CDR3 bases: TGTGCCAGCAGCGTAGCGGCTAGCGGGAGATCGGGAACCGGGGAGCTGTTTTTT. This gives the protein CASSVAASGRSGTGELFF.

V and J are TRBV5-1 and TRBJ1-4; TRBD1 is a possible D gene (5 bases). The ends were cut back, 0 bases at V and 16 bases at J, with 19 bases in the middle. CDR1 and CDR2 from the germline V gene are SGHRS and YFSETQ. The CDR3 is made up of 14 amino acids. Here the CDR3 reads CASSLEGEPASPFF. CDR3 bases: TGCGCCAGCAGCTTGGAAGGGGAACCTGCCTCCCCGTTTTTT.

The CDR3 DNA reads TGTGCCAGCAGTCGACAGACAGGGCAACCCCTTGAGCCCCAGCATTTT. It translates to CASSRQTGQPLEPQHF. The chain carries TRBV6-2 or TRBV6-3 and TRBJ1-5, with 7 nucleotides matching TRBD1. The CDR3 is made up of 16 amino acids. Germline values: CDR1 MNHEY, CDR2 SVGEGT. With 5 bases clipped from V and 8 bases from J, the junction kept 15 bases outside the gene matches.

The gene calls are TRBV11-2 and TRBJ1-2; D is possibly TRBD1 (6 bases). CDR1 is SGHAT, CDR2 FQNNGV, per germline. Trimming shortened V by 2 bases and J by 2 bases, and 21 bases separated the two germline ends. This CDR3 is built from 18 residues. CDR3 sequence reads: CASSLFIRRQGKNYGYTF. In DNA, the CDR3 is TGTGCCAGCAGCTTATTCATTCGCCGCCAGGGGAAAAACTATGGCTACACCTTC.

The chain is built from TRBV11-3 and TRBJ1-1; TRBD1 matches 7 bases. Germline-derived CDR1 and CDR2 are SGHNT and YENEEA. Trimming cost V 2 bases and J 1 base; bases outside gene matches: 10. The CDR3 extends over 17 amino acids. The CDR3 sequence is CASSLTPDRRTNTEAFF. The CDR3 coding sequence is TGTGCCAGCAGCTTAACCCCGGACAGGAGAACGAACACTGAAGCTTTCTTT.

This clone has more than one count but fewer than ten. This chain links TRBV5-1 with TRBJ1-6; 10 bases fit TRBD1. Trimming took 3 bases from V and 8 from J; bases not matched to a gene: 2. Per the germline V gene, CDR1 is SGHRS and CDR2 is YFSETQ. The CDR3 is 14 amino acids. The CDR3 is CASSWGTGDSPLHF. CDR3 DNA: TGCGCCAGCAGCTGGGGGACAGGGGATTCACCCCTCCACTTT.

The chain combines TRBV13 with TRBJ1-2; D not certain. V was trimmed by 5 bases and J by 8 bases, leaving 12 bases between them. The germline V gene encodes CDR1 PRHDT and CDR2 FYEKMQ (reference sequence). This CDR3 has 12 amino acids. In nucleotides, the CDR3 is TGTGCCAGCAGCGCGGGCGCCCGGGGCTACACCTTC. Encoded protein: CASSAGARGYTF.

This chain uses TRBV25-1 with TRBJ1-1; D might be TRBD1 (5 bases). Germline V gene sequence: CDR1 MGHDK, CDR2 SYGVNS. This CDR3 is built from 17 residues. V was pared by 7 bases and J by 5 bases, with 26 bases between. The CDR3 is CASNPVGGGSANTEAFF. The CDR3 DNA is TGTGCCAGCAACCCCGTTGGGGGGGGATCGGCTAATACTGAAGCTTTCTTT.

The chain combines TRBV11-3 with TRBJ1-6; perhaps TRBD1 as D (5 bases). The CDR3 runs to 14 residues. The germline V and J ends were trimmed by 1 base and 10 bases, with 11 bases remaining between them. Per germline, CDR1 SGHNT and CDR2 YENEEA. As DNA, the CDR3 is TGTGCCAGCAGCTTAGCCAGGGTAGGGTCACCCCTCCACTTT. Translating it yields CASSLARVGSPLHF.

This CDR3 reads CASGGLAGHPTRNEQFF. As DNA, the CDR3 is TGTGCCAGCGGTGGGCTAGCGGGGCATCCGACCCGCAATGAGCAGTTCTTC. The chain joins TRBV2 to TRBJ2-1, with 9 bases identical to TRBD2. J lost 6 bases, V lost 8 bases, and 17 bases had no gene match. This CDR3 has 17 amino acids. CDR1 is SNHLY, CDR2 FYNNEI, per germline.

The chain employs TRBV6-1 and TRBJ2-2; TRBD2 agrees at 9 bases. From germline, CDR1 is MNHNS and CDR2 SASEGT. The CDR3 runs to 17 residues. The V and J ends lost 8 bases and 3 bases, in that order; junction bases with no gene match: 13. CDR3 region: CASGARAGGLYTGELFF. The CDR3 DNA is TGTGCCAGCGGTGCGAGAGCGGGAGGACTATACACCGGGGAGCTGTTTTTT.

This clone was seen once. The chain carries TRBV2 and TRBJ2-1, with 11 bases lining up with TRBD2. From germline, CDR1 is SNHLY and CDR2 FYNNEI. The CDR3 is 15 amino acids. The V gene end was trimmed by 5 bases and the J gene end by 9 bases; junction bases not matched to a gene: 9. The CDR3 loop reads CASSFVAGGISEQFF. CDR3 in DNA: TGTGCCAGCAGTTTCGTAGCGGGAGGGATCAGTGAGCAGTTCTTC.

The chain carries TRBV11-3 and TRBJ1-2; D may be TRBD1 (6 bases). Per germline, CDR1 SGHNT and CDR2 YENEEA. This CDR3 spans 13 amino acids. V lost 4 bases to trimming and J lost 4 bases, with 10 bases between them. This CDR3 is CASSSRGFYGYTF. The CDR3 DNA reads as TGTGCCAGCAGCTCCAGGGGTTTCTATGGCTACACCTTC. Supplemented by reference TRBV11-3 and TRBJ1-2, the full variable domain reads EAGVVQSPRYKIIEKKQPVAFWCNPISGHNTLYWYLQNLGQGPELLIRYENEEAVDDSQLPKDRFSAERLKGVDSTLKIQPAELGDSAVYLCASSSRGFYGYTFGSGTRLTVV.